The source of this TCR beta chain is a study of blood T cell repertoires in COVID-19. Study-level information: Donors in the United States, Italy and Spain gave samples during acute or convalescent COVID-19.

Under the authors' procedure: Researchers report that nucleated cell counts were estimated from reference gene primer amplification. Assay: immunoSEQ multiplex PCR; the TCRdb copy retains only in-frame clones and omits some. The D gene and trimming were derived from the DNA, and the V and J assignments and clone size from that table. This sample carries roughly 90,000 clones, around 86% of them seen once, and the ten largest clones take 16%. CDR3 size: 15 residues. V gave up 0 bases and J gave up 8 bases, with 12 bases separating them. Germline CDR1 and CDR2: SGDLS and YYNGEE. This chain connects TRBV9 to TRBJ1-6, with a possible D match to TRBD1 (6 bases). The sequencing sample was made of peripheral blood. The sequence was obtained from an elderly woman with active or convalescent COVID-19. CDR3 sequence: CASSVGDTVYSPLHF. CDR3 nucleotides: TGTGCCAGCAGCGTAGGGGACACGGTCTATTCACCCCTCCACTTT. The full variable domain, in which reference TRBV9 and TRBJ1-6 provide the parts outside the CDR3, is DSGVTQTPKHLITATGQRVTLRCSPRSGDLSVYWYQQSLDQGLQFLIQYYNGEERAKGNILERFSAQQFPDLHSELNLSSLELGDSALYFCASSVGDTVYSPLHFGNGTRLTVT.